This T cell receptor (beta chain) was found in a study of T cell repertoires in cytomegalovirus infection. This clonotype was detected a few times. Its antigen is unknown. Trimming removed 4 bases from V and 3 bases from J; junction bases left unmatched: 15. Germline values: CDR1 SGHNT, CDR2 YENEEA. This CDR3 is 19 amino acids long. TCRdb reprocessed the reads via MiXCR and lists one record per CDR3 protein. The sample lists just under 500,000 distinct CDR3 sequences; around 30% were seen once. This TCR was sampled from a human donor in good health (CMV status not recorded). Some clones in this sample may be carry-over from other donors' samples. The V gene is TRBV11-3, the J gene TRBJ2-1; 10 bases line up with TRBD2. The input for sequencing was cultured PBMCs, taken from culture after CMV antigen stimulation. The CDR3 coding sequence is TGTGCCAGCAGCTCTCCCGGGACTAGCGCAATTCAACTCTACAATGAGCAGTTCTTC. Translating gives CASSSPGTSAIQLYNEQFF.